This TCR beta chain is from a study of blood T cell repertoires in COVID-19. The protocol was immunoSEQ multiplex PCR, while the TCRdb copy is restricted to in-frame clones and leaves out a portion. This repertoire shows tens of thousands of clones, roughly nine tenths found once; its top ten account for over 1.5%. The CDR3 has 15 residues. Germline V gives CDR1 MDHEN, CDR2 SYDVKM. V trimming: 6 bases; J trimming: 5 bases; junction bases outside the gene matches: 8. Sequencing input: peripheral blood. This chain links TRBV28 with TRBJ1-1; TRBD1 matches at 11 bases. The origin of this receptor is a man aged 55-75 years with acute or convalescent COVID-19. The CDR3 nucleotides read TGTGCCAGCAGACTAGCGGGGACAGGGGGGACTGAAGCTTTCTTT. Translated: CASRLAGTGGTEAFF.